The rows below give T cell receptor beta chains drawn from one sample of a study of cytomegalovirus exposure and HLA in healthy donors. Produced via immunoSEQ multiplex PCR; TCRdb's table is partial and in-frame only. The sample includes some 120,000 clones, around 74% of them seen just once. The sample consisted of PBMCs. The receptors here all came from a man aged 30-40 years in good health and CMV-seropositive. CDR3s include the opening cysteine and the closing phenylalanine or tryptophan. A D gene is named only where the DNA matches it firmly. Expanded clones get a size class; other rows say once, few or many, or leave the size out.

>TRBV11-2|TRBJ2-7|.|.
TGTGCCAGCAGCTTAGAAAATCCGAGCTCCTACGAGCAGTACTTC
CASSLENPSSYEQYF
>TRBV19|TRBJ1-2|.|few
TGTGCCAGTAGTCCCCATATCACAGGAAACTATGGCTACACCTTC
CASSPHITGNYGYTF
>TRBV11-2|TRBJ1-4|.|.
TGTGCCAGCAGCTTAGCAGGGGCGAATGAAAAACTGTTTTTT
CASSLAGANEKLFF
>TRBV6-5|TRBJ2-7|.|.
TGTGCCAGCAGTTACGCGACGGGGGAGACCTACGAGCAGTACTTC
CASSYATGETYEQYF
>TRBV19|TRBJ2-5|TRBD1|.
TGTGCCAGTAGTCCTGGGACAGGGGGCGGCGAGACCCAGTACTTC
CASSPGTGGGETQYF
>TRBV30|TRBJ2-7|.|few
TGTGCCTTACTCGCGGGGGCCTCCTACGAGCAGTACTTC
CALLAGASYEQYF
>TRBV4-1|TRBJ2-7|.|.
TGCGCCAGCAGCCGATTACTATTACAGGGCTACGAGCAGTACTTC
CASSRLLLQGYEQYF
>TRBV7-9|TRBJ1-1|TRBD1|.
TGTGCCAGCAGCCTGGGGACAGGGAGATCAGCTTTCTTT
CASSLGTGRSAFF
>TRBV29-1|TRBJ2-7|.|.
TGCAGCGTTGAAGATCTTCCGTCCTACGAGCAGTACTTC
CSVEDLPSYEQYF
>TRBV2|TRBJ2-5|TRBD2|.
TGTGCCGGCAGGGAGCCCAGCGGGGGAGAGACCCAGTACTTC
CAGREPSGGETQYF
>TRBV2|TRBJ1-2|.|.
TGTGCCAGCAGTGTAGAAGGGGCAAATGGCTACACCTTC
CASSVEGANGYTF
>TRBV6-1|TRBJ2-3|.|.
TGTGCCAGCAGTGAAATAACTACAGATACGCAGTATTTT
CASSEITTDTQYF
>TRBV28|TRBJ2-7|TRBD1|.
TGTGCCAGCAGTTTGACCAACAGGGGATTCGACGAGCAGTACTTC
CASSLTNRGFDEQYF
>TRBV25-1|TRBJ2-6|.|.
TGTGCCAGCAGTGGCCTAGGGGGGGCAGGAGGGGCCAACGTCCTGACTTTC
CASSGLGGAGGANVLTF
>TRBV7-2|TRBJ1-3|.|.
TGTGCCAGCAGCTTTAACAGCAACTCTGGAAACACCATATATTTT
CASSFNSNSGNTIYF
>TRBV7-9|TRBJ2-7|.|few
TGTGCCAGCAGCTTCTCGGGGGTAATGTACGAGCAGTACTTC
CASSFSGVMYEQYF
>TRBV19|TRBJ1-5|.|once
TGTGCCAGTAGTTGGTCAGTTTATAGCAATCAGCCCCAGCATTTT
CASSWSVYSNQPQHF
>TRBV6-7|TRBJ1-3|.|few
TGTGCCAGCAGTTACTTACGACATGCGCGACAAGCTGGAAACACCATATATTTT
CASSYLRHARQAGNTIYF
>TRBV11-2|TRBJ1-1|.|.
TGTGCCAGCAGAGTGCTGGGGGCCGCAGCTTTCTTT
CASRVLGAAAFF
>TRBV6-1|TRBJ2-7|.|few
TGTGCCAGCAGTCTACAGGGTTTTCTCTACGAGCAGTACTTC
CASSLQGFLYEQYF
>TRBV19|TRBJ1-2|TRBD1|.
TGTGCCAGTAGTAGGGGACAGGGGGAGAATGGCTACACCTTC
CASSRGQGENGYTF
>TRBV7-2|TRBJ2-3|.|.
TGTGCCAGCAGCCCCCACTATCCTAGCACAGATACGCAGTATTTT
CASSPHYPSTDTQYF
>TRBV7-2|TRBJ1-3|.|.
TGTGCCAGCAGCTTATACGCAGGGGTATCGGGAAACACCATATATTTT
CASSLYAGVSGNTIYF
>TRBV4-2|TRBJ1-6|TRBD1|.
TGTGCCAGCAGCCAAGCACAGGGGGGAAATTCACCCCTCCACTTT
CASSQAQGGNSPLHF
>TRBV5-1|TRBJ2-1|TRBD1|.
TGCGCCAGCAGCTTGTCCGTTGGACAGGGAACCTACAATGAGCAGTTCTTC
CASSLSVGQGTYNEQFF
>TRBV7-2|TRBJ2-1|.|.
TGTGCCAGCAGCTTAGATGATCCTGAGACAGAGGAAAATGAGCAGTTCTTC
CASSLDDPETEENEQFF
>TRBV4-3|TRBJ2-4|TRBD2|.
TGCGCCAGCAGCCTTGGACTAGCGGGGGAAAACATTCAGTACTTC
CASSLGLAGENIQYF
>TRBV10-3|TRBJ1-6|.|.
TGTGCCATCAGTGAGGAAGGGGCAGGGAATTCACCCCTCCACTTT
CAISEEGAGNSPLHF
>TRBV5-6|TRBJ2-7|.|.
TGTGCCAGCAGCTCCCGACAGGACTCCTACGAGCAGTACTTC
CASSSRQDSYEQYF
>TRBV5-1|TRBJ2-1|TRBD2|.
TGCGCCAGCAGCTTGCGCGGGGGGGCCTACAATGAGCAGTTCTTC
CASSLRGGAYNEQFF
>TRBV7-2|TRBJ1-1|.|.
TGTGCCAGCAGCTGGGGGGGGGCCAACACTGAAGCTTTCTTT
CASSWGGANTEAFF
>TRBV5-6|TRBJ1-2|.|.
TGTGCCAGCAGCTTGGACGGGGGGAACTATGGCTACACCTTC
CASSLDGGNYGYTF
>TRBV27|TRBJ1-1|.|few
TGTGCCAGCAGTCTCAGCAACAGGGCAGAAGCTTTCTTT
CASSLSNRAEAFF
>TRBV6-1|TRBJ2-7|TRBD1|.
TGTGCCAGCAGTGAAACCCTGGGACAGGGGGCTGGCGAGCAGTACTTC
CASSETLGQGAGEQYF
>TRBV9|TRBJ1-1|.|.
TGTGCCAGCAGCGAGGGGATGAACACTGAAGCTTTCTTT
CASSEGMNTEAFF
>TRBV5-1|TRBJ1-1|.|.
TGCGCCAGCAGCTTGGTCATAGGGGGGGACACTGAAGCTTTCTTT
CASSLVIGGDTEAFF
>TRBV6-6|TRBJ2-1|.|few
TGTGCCAGCACCGAGGTAGCGTTCGGGGATGAGCAGTTCTTC
CASTEVAFGDEQFF
>TRBV5-1|TRBJ1-4|.|.
TGCGCCAGCAGCTTGGCCCAGCTAGGTGAAAAACTGTTTTTT
CASSLAQLGEKLFF
>TRBV28|TRBJ2-7|.|.
TGTGCCAGCAGTTTATCTCTCGGCGGAGGGTACCCCGAGCAGTACTTC
CASSLSLGGGYPEQYF
>TRBV10-3|TRBJ2-5|TRBD2|.
TGTGCCATCAGCCTTGCTAGCGGGGGGGCGTCGGAGACCCAGTACTTC
CAISLASGGASETQYF
>TRBV5-4|TRBJ2-3|TRBD2|.
TGTGCCAGCAGCCTGGCTGCGGGGGGTCTCACAGATACGCAGTATTTT
CASSLAAGGLTDTQYF
>TRBV27|TRBJ2-2|.|.
TGTGCCAGCAGTTTGCGGCAGGGTAACACCGGGGAGCTGTTTTTT
CASSLRQGNTGELFF
>TRBV5-6|TRBJ2-3|.|.
TGTGCCAGCAGCTTGGGGGGGACTAGCACAGATACGCAGTATTTT
CASSLGGTSTDTQYF
>TRBV18|TRBJ1-2|TRBD1|.
TGTGCCAGCTCATCACGGGGAATAGGACAGGGGAGCTATGGCTACACCTTC
CASSSRGIGQGSYGYTF
>TRBV13|TRBJ2-3|TRBD1|.
TGTGCCAGCAGCCTCGCCGGACAGGGCTACACAGGTACGCAGTATTTT
CASSLAGQGYTGTQYF
>TRBV5-1|TRBJ2-2|.|.
TGCGCCAGCAGCTTGGGGCCCCGACAGGGAGGCACCGGGGAGCTGTTTTTT
CASSLGPRQGGTGELFF
>TRBV2|TRBJ1-5|.|.
TGTGCCAGCAGCCAGGAGGGTCGGGGGGCTAAGTATCCCCAGCATTTT
CASSQEGRGAKYPQHF
>TRBV27|TRBJ2-7|TRBD2|.
TGTGCCAGCAGTTTGGAGGGGGGACTAGGAATTAACGAGCAGTACTTC
CASSLEGGLGINEQYF
>TRBV5-1|TRBJ2-5|TRBD1|.
TGCGCCAGCAGGTCCGGGACAGGACAAGAGACCCAGTACTTC
CASRSGTGQETQYF
>TRBV19|TRBJ1-1|.|.
TGTGCCAGTAGTATGACGTCGCACTTCGGGACTGAAGCTTTCTTT
CASSMTSHFGTEAFF
>TRBV9|TRBJ2-1|.|.
TGTGCCAGCAGCGTAGATAGGGGAAATGAGCAGTTCTTC
CASSVDRGNEQFF
>TRBV27|TRBJ1-1|.|.
TGTGCCAGCAGTAGAAACTTGAACACTGAAGCTTTCTTT
CASSRNLNTEAFF
>TRBV2|TRBJ2-2|.|.
TGTGCCAGCACCTTGGGGAGTGGATATGCCGGGGAGCTGTTTTTT
CASTLGSGYAGELFF
>TRBV29-1|TRBJ2-3|TRBD1|.
TGCAGCGTGTGGACAGGCAGTAGCACAGATACGCAGTATTTT
CSVWTGSSTDTQYF
>TRBV2|TRBJ2-2|TRBD1|.
TGTGCCAGCAGCGGGACAGGGGACCACACCGGGGAGCTGTTTTTT
CASSGTGDHTGELFF
>TRBV6-1|TRBJ1-5|.|.
TGTGCCAGCAGCGCTACAGGGTCCGGGCAGCCCCAGCATTTT
CASSATGSGQPQHF